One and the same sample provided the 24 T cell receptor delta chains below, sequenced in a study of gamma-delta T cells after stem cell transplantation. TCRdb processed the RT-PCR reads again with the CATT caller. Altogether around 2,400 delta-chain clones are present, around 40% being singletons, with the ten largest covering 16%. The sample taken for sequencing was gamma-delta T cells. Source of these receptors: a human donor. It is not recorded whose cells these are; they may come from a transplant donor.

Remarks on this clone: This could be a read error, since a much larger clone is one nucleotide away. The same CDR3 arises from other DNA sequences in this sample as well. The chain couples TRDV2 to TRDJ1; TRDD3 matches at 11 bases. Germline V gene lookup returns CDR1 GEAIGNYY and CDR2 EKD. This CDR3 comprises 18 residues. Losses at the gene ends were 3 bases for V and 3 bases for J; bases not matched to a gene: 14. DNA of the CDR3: TGTGCCTGTGACTACCTTACTGGGGGATATGAGAAGGCCGATAAACTCATCTTT. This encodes CACDYLTGGYEKADKLIF.

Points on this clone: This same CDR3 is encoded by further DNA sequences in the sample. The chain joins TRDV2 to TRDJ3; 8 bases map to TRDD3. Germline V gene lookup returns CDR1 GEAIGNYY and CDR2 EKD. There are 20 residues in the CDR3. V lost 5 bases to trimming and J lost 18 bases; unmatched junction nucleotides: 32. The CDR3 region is CACVLLGAASKSCDTRPMFF. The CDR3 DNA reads TGTGCCTGTGTGTTACTGGGGGCCGCCTCGAAGTCCTGTGACACCCGCCCGATGTTTTTC.

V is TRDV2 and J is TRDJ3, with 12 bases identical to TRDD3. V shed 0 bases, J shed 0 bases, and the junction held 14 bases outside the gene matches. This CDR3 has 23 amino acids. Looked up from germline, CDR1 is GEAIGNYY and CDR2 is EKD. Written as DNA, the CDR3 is TGTGCCTGTGACACCGTCGACCTGGGGGATACGGGCTTCAGCTCCTGGGACACCCGACAGATGTTTTTC. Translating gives CACDTVDLGDTGFSSWDTRQMFF.

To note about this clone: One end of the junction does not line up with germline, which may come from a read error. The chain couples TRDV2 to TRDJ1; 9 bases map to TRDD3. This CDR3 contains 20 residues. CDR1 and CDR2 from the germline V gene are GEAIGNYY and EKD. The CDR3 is CACDTVSHLGDKRDTDTLIF. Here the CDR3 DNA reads TGTGCCTGTGACACCGTAAGTCACTTGGGGGATAAAAGGGACACCGATACACTCATCTTT.

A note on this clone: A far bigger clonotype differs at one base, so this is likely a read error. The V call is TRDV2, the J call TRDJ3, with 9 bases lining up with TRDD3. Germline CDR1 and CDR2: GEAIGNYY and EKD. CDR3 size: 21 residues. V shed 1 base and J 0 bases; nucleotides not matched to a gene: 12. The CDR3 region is CACDTSWGYARSSWDTRQMFF. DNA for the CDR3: TGTGCCTGTGACACGTCTTGGGGATACGCCCGAAGCTCCTGGGACACCCGACAGATGTTTTTC.

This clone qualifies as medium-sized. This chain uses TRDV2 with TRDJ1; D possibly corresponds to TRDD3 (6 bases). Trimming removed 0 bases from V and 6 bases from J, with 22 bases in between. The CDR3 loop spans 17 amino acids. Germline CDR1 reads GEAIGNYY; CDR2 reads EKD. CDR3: CACDTLPALLGSNKLIF. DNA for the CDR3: TGTGCCTGTGACACCTTGCCTGCGCTACTGGGTTCTAATAAACTCATCTTT.

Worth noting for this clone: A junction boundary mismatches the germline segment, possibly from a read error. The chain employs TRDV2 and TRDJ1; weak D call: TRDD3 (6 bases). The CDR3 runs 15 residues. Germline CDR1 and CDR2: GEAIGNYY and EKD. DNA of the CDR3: TGTGCCTGTGACACCTGGGGGTCGAACACCGATAACCTCATCTTT. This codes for CACDTWGSNTDNLIF.

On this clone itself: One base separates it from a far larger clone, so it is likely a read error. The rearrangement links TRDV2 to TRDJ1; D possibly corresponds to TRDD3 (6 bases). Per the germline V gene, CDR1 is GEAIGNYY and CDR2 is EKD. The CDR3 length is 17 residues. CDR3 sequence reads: CACDTWAPDGGTDKPIF. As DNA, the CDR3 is TGTGCCTGTGACACGTGGGCCCCCGACGGGGGGACCGATAAACCCATCTTT.

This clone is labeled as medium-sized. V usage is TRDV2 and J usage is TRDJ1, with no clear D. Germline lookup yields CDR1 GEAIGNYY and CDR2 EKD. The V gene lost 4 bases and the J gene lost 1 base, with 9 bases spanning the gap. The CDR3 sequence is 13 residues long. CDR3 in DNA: TGTGCCTGTGAATACTTGGGCACCGATAAACTCATCTTT. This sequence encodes CACEYLGTDKLIF.

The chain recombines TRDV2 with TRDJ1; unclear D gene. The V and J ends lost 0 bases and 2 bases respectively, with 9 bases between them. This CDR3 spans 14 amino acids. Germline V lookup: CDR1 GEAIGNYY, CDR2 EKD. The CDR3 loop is CACDTLRTTDKLIF. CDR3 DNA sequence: TGTGCCTGTGACACCCTTCGGACGACCGATAAACTCATCTTT.

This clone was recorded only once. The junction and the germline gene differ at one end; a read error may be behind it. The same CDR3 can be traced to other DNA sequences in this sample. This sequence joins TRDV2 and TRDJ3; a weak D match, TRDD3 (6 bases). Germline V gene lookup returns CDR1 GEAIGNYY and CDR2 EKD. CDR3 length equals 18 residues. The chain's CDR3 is CACDTVRRSDTNTRQMFF. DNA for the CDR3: TGTGCCTGTGACACTGTCCGTCGTTCGGATACAAACACCCGACAAATGTTTTTC.

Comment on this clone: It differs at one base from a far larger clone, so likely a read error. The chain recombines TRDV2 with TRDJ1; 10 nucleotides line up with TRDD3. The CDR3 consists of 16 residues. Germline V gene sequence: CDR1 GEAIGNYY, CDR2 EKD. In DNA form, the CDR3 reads TGTGCCGGTGACGATCTTGGGGGATACCGGGCCGATAAACTCATCTTT. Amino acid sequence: CAGDDLGGYRADKLIF.

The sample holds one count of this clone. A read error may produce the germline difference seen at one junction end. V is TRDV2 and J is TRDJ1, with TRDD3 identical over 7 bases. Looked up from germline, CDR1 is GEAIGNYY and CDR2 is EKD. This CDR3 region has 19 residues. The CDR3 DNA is TGTGCCTGTGACATACTTACTGGGGAACCCGGCCTTAACACCGATAACCTCATCTTT. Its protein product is CACDILTGEPGLNTDNLIF.

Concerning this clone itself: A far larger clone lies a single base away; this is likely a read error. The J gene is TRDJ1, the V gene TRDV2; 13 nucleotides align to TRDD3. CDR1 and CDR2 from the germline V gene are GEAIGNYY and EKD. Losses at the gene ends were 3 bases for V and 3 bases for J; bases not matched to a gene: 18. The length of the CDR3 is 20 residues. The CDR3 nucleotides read TGTGCCTGTGACCCCCTGCGTACTGGGGGATACGCTGATCGGGCCGATAAACTCATCTTT. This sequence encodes CACDPLRTGGYADRADKLIF.

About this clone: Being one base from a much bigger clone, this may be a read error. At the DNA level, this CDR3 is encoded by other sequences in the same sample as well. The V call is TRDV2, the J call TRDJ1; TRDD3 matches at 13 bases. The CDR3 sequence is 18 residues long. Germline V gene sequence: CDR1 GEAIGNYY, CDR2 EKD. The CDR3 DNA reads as TGTGCCTGTGACGCTCTACTGGGGGATACGGGGTACACCGATAAGCTCATCTTT. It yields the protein CACDALLGDTGYTDKLIF.

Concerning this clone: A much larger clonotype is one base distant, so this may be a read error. CDR3 loop: CACDTLPTSGKLIF. The CDR3 DNA reads TGTGCCTGTGACACCTTACCTACCTCCGGTAAACTCATCTTT. The J gene is TRDJ1, the V gene TRDV2; tentatively, D is TRDD2 (5 bases). The CDR3 is 14 amino acids. V was pared by 0 bases and J by 7 bases, with 14 bases between. The germline V gene has CDR1 GEAIGNYY and CDR2 EKD.

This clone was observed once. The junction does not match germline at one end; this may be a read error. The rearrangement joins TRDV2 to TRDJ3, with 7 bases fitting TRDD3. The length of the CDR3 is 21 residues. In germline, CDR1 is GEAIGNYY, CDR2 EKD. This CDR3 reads CACDTIVLGDLGPCDTRQMFF. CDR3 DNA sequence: TGTGCCTGTGACACCATCGTATTGGGGGACCTGGGACCCTGTGACACCCGACAGATGTTTTTC.

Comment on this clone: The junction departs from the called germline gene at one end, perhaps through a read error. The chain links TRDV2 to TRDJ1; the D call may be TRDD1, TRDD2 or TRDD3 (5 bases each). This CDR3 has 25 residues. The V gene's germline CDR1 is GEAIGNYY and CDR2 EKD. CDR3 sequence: CACDPLGAGPKYATARDGGVDKVIF. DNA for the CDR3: TGTGCCTGTGATCCCCTCGGGGCCGGTCCTAAATACGCGACTGCCCGGGATGGTGGGGTCGATAAAGTCATCTTT.

The CDR3 DNA sequence: TGTGCCTGTGACACAATATCAAACTGGGGGACTTACACCGATAAACTCATCTTT. Translating it yields CACDTISNWGTYTDKLIF. The V gene is TRDV2, the J gene TRDJ1, with 9 bases fitting TRDD3. The CDR3 length is 18 residues. V gave up 1 base and J gave up 0 bases; unmatched junction bases: 11. The germline CDR1 and CDR2 sequences are GEAIGNYY and EKD.

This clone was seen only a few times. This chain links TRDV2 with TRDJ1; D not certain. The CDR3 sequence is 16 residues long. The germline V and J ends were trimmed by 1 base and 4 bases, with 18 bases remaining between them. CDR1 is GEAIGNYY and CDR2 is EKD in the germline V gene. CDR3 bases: TGTGCCTGTGACACTTTGTTTACTTCGGTTGACGATAAACTCATCTTT. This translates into CACDTLFTSVDDKLIF.

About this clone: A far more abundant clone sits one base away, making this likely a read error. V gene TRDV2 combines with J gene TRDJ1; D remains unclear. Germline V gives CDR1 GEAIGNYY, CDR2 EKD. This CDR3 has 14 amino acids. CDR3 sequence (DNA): TGTGCCTGTGGCACCCTCCTGGTATCCGATAAACTCATCTTT. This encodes CACGTLLVSDKLIF.

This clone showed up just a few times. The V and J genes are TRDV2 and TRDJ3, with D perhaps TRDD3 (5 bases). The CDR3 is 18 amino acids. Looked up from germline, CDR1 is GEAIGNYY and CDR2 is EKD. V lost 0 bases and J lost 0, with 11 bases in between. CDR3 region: CACDTAGGSSWDTRQMFF. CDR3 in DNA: TGTGCCTGTGACACCGCCGGGGGGTCCTCCTGGGACACCCGACAGATGTTTTTC.

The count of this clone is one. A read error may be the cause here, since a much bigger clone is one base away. This CDR3 reads CACDTLEYTDNLIF. The DNA for the CDR3 is TGTGCCTGTGACACCCTAGAGTACACCGATAATCTCATCTTT. The V call is TRDV2, the J call TRDJ1, with D unclear. The length of the CDR3 is 14 residues. The germline V gene encodes CDR1 GEAIGNYY and CDR2 EKD.

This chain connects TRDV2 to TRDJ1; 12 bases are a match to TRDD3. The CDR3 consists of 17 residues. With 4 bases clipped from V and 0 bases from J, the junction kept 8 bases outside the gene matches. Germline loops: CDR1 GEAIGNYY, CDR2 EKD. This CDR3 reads CACEPLLGDTYTDKLIF. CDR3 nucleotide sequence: TGTGCCTGTGAGCCTCTACTGGGGGATACTTACACCGATAAACTCATCTTT.